This T cell receptor (beta chain) was captured by sequencing in a study of blood T cell repertoires in COVID-19. Study-wide background: Some COVID-19 samples were acute and others convalescent; all came from the United States, Italy and Spain. In each case, the material was cDNA or gDNA derived from T cells, B-cell-depleted T cells, or PBMCs.

In the authors' methods: Scientists estimated how many nucleated cells there were by amplifying reference gene primers. Only in-frame clones appear in the TCRdb table, and some are missing; sequencing was by immunoSEQ multiplex PCR. The D gene and trimming were derived from the DNA, and the V and J assignments and clone size from that table. The repertoire holds approximately 73,000 clones, with roughly nine tenths as singletons. The germline CDR1 and CDR2 sequences are SGHKS and YYEKEE (reference sequence). J was trimmed by 5 bases and V by 5 bases; bases with no gene match: 10. The CDR3 extends over 16 amino acids.

This chain joins TRBV5-5 and TRBJ2-3; 11 bases match TRBD1. The sample was peripheral blood. The sequence was obtained from a man at least 80 years old with acute or convalescent COVID-19. This CDR3 is CASRPLRTGGIDTQYF. The CDR3 DNA reads TGTGCCAGCAGACCCCTCCGGACAGGGGGCATAGATACGCAGTATTTT.